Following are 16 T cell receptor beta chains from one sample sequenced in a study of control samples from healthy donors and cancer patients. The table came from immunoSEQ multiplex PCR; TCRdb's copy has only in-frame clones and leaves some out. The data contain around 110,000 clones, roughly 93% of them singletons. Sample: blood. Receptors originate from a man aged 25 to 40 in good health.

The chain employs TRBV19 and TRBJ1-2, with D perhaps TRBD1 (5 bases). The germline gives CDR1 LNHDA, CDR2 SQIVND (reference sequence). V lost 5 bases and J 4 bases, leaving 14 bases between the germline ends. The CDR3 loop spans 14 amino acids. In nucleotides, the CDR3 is TGTGCCAGTAGTTCGGCAGGGCAGAGCTATGGCTACACCTTC. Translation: CASSSAGQSYGYTF.

CDR3 region: CASSHGQGSNQPQHF. In DNA form, the CDR3 reads TGCGCCAGCAGCCATGGACAGGGTAGCAATCAGCCCCAGCATTTT. The chain employs TRBV4-1 and TRBJ1-5; 8 bases agree with TRBD1. From germline, CDR1 is MGHRA and CDR2 YSYEKL. After removal of 3 bases from V and 0 bases from J, the junction contained 1 base not matched to a gene. The CDR3 has 15 amino acids.

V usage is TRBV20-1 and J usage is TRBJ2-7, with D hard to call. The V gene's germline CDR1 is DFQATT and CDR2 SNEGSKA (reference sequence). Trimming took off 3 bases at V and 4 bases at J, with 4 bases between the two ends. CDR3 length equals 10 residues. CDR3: CSASQYEQYF. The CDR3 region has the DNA TGCAGTGCTAGCCAGTACGAGCAGTACTTC.

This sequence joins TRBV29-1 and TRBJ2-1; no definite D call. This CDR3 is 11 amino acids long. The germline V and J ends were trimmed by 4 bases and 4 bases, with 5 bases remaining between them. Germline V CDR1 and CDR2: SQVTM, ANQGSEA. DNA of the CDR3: TGCAGCGTTGGACATTACAATGAGCAGTTCTTC. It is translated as CSVGHYNEQFF.

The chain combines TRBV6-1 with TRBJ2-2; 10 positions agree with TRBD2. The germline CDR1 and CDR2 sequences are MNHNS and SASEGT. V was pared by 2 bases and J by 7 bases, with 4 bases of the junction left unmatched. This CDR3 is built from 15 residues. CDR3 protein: CASSELAGAYGELFF. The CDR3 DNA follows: TGTGCCAGCAGTGAACTAGCGGGGGCGTACGGGGAGCTGTTTTTT.

The CDR3 DNA follows: TGTGCCAGTACCTCCCTTAGTTCCAATGAGCAGTTCTTC. This gives the protein CASTSLSSNEQFF. The J gene is TRBJ2-1, the V gene TRBV19, with D uncertain. CDR3 length: 13 amino acids. Germline V gene sequence: CDR1 LNHDA, CDR2 SQIVND (reference sequence). Trimming stripped 7 bases from V and 6 bases from J, with 13 bases between.

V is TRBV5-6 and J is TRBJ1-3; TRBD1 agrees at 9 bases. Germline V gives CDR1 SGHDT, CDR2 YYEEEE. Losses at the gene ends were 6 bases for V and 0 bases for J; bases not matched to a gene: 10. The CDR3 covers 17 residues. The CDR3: CASTRVEDRGSGNTIYF. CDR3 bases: TGTGCCAGCACCCGTGTTGAGGACAGGGGCTCTGGAAACACCATATATTTT.

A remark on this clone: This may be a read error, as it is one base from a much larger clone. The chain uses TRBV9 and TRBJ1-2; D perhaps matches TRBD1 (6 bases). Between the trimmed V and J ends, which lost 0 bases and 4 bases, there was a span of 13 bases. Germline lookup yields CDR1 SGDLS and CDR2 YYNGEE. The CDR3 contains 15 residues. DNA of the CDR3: TGTGCCAGCAGCGTAGATCCGGGGGCGGCCTATGGCTACACCTTC. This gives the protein CASSVDPGAAYGYTF.

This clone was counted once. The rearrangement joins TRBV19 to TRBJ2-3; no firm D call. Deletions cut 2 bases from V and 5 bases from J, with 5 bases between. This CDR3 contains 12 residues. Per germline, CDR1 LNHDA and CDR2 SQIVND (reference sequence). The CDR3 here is CASSIRRDTQYF. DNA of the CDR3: TGTGCCAGTAGTATACGGAGAGATACGCAGTATTTT.

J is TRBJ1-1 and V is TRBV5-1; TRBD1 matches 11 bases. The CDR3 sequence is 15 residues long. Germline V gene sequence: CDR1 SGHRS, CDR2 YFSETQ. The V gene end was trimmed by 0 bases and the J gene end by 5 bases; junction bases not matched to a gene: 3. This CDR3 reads CASSLDGQGATEAFF. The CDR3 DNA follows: TGCGCCAGCAGCTTGGATGGACAGGGGGCGACTGAAGCTTTCTTT.

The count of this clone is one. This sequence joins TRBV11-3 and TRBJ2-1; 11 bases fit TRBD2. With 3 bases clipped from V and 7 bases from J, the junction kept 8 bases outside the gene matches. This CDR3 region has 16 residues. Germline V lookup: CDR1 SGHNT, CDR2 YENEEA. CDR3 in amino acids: CASSLRSSGGDNEQFF. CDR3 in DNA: TGTGCCAGCAGCTTGAGGAGTAGCGGGGGGGATAATGAGCAGTTCTTC.

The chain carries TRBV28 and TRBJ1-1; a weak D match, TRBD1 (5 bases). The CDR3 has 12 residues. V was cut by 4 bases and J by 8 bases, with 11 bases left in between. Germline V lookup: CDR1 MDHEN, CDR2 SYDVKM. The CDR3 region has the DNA TGTGCCAGCAGTTCGGGGGTCTTAGAAGCTTTCTTT. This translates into CASSSGVLEAFF.

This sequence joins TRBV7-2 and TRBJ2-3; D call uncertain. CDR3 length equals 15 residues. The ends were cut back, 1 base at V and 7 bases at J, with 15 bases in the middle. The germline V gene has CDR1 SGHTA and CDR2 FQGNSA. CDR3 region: CASSLGLDFPYTQYF. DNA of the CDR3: TGTGCCAGCAGCTTAGGTCTAGACTTCCCGTATACGCAGTATTTT.

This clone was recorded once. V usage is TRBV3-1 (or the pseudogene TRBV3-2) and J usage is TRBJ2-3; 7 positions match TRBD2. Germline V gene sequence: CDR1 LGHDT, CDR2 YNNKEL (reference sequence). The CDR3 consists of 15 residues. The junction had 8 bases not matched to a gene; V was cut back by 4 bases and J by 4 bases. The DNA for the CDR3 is TGTGCCAGCAGCCGTACGGGGAGGGAACCAGATACGCAGTATTTT. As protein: CASSRTGREPDTQYF.

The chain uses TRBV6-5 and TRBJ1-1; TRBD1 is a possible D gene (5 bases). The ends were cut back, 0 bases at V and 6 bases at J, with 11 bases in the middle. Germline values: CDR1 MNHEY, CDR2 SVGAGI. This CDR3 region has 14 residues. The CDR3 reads CASSYSRGTPEAFF. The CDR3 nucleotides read TGTGCCAGCAGTTACTCGAGAGGGACCCCTGAAGCTTTCTTT.

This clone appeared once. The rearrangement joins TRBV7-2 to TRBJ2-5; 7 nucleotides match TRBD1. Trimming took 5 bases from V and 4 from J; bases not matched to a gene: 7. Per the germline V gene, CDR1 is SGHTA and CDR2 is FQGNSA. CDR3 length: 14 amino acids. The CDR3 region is CASSREAGGETQYF. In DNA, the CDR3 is TGTGCCAGCAGCAGAGAGGCAGGGGGAGAGACCCAGTACTTC.